This entry lists 12 T cell receptor beta chains sequenced from one sample in a study of CD8 T cells in Susac syndrome. With random hexamers, reverse transcription was performed on about 0.5 to 1 ug of RNA. MiXCR, run by TCRdb on the immunoSEQ multiplex PCR reads, gives a single entry per CDR3 protein. The table has approximately 180,000 distinct CDR3 sequences, 95% seen once. Source material: CD4+ T cells from PBMCs. Receptors originate from a human donor with multiple sclerosis.

V gene TRBV7-2 combines with J gene TRBJ2-1, with 7 bases lining up with TRBD2. J gave up 4 bases and V 5 bases, and 8 bases lay outside the gene matches. Germline CDR1 is SGHTA and CDR2 is FQGNSA. The CDR3 spans 15 residues. The CDR3: CASSKDGGGYNEQFF. Written as DNA, the CDR3 is TGTGCCAGCAGCAAAGATGGGGGGGGTTACAATGAGCAGTTCTTC.

The CDR3 DNA sequence: TGTGCCAGCAGCCCTAGCGGGGGGCAAGATGGCTACACCTTC. Amino acid sequence: CASSPSGGQDGYTF. This rearrangement joins TRBV28 to TRBJ1-2, with D tentatively TRBD1 (6 bases). CDR3 size: 14 residues. Between the trimmed V and J ends, which lost 6 bases and 6 bases, there was a span of 17 bases. Germline assignment: CDR1 MDHEN and CDR2 SYDVKM.

This rearrangement joins TRBV7-2 to TRBJ2-2, with D perhaps assigned TRBD1 or TRBD2 (5 bases each). Trimming removed 5 bases at V and 6 bases at J, with 16 bases between. The CDR3 runs 15 residues. In germline, CDR1 is SGHTA, CDR2 FQGNSA. The CDR3 DNA sequence: TGTGCCAGCAGCCCTGGGACGATGGTTTCCGGGGAGCTGTTTTTT. Amino acid sequence: CASSPGTMVSGELFF. Using reference TRBV7-2 and TRBJ2-2 for the parts outside the CDR3, the full variable domain is GAGVSQSPSNKVTEKGKDVELRCDPISGHTALYWYRQSLGQGLEFLIYFQGNSAPDKSGLPSDRFSAERTGGSVSTLTIQRTQQEDSAVYLCASSPGTMVSGELFFGEGSRLTVL.

This rearrangement joins TRBV20-1 to TRBJ2-3; a weak D match, TRBD2 (7 bases). Germline CDR1 is DFQATT and CDR2 is SNEGSKA (reference sequence). Trimming pared 6 bases from V and 4 bases from J, leaving 23 bases between. The CDR3 contains 16 residues. CDR3 protein: CSAPTLRGGAPDTQYF. The CDR3 bases are TGCAGTGCCCCAACCCTGAGAGGGGGGGCCCCAGATACGCAGTATTTT.

The chain has TRBV10-3 and TRBJ1-6; 7 bases are shared with TRBD1. V dropped 10 bases and J dropped 8; count of bases not matched to a gene: 11. Germline V gene data show CDR1 as ENHRY and CDR2 as SYGVKD. The CDR3 contains 14 residues. Written as DNA, the CDR3 is TGTGCCACCCGAAGGGGACAGCCCGATTCACCCCTCCACTTT. It specifies CATRRGQPDSPLHF.

This sequence joins TRBV12-3 or TRBV12-4 and TRBJ1-1; D possibly corresponds to TRBD1 (5 bases). Trimming cost V 5 bases and J 1 base, with 14 bases left between them. The CDR3 contains 15 residues. Here the CDR3 DNA reads TGTGCCAGCAGTCCCGTGTGGGGCGGGAACACTGAAGCTTTCTTT. It yields the protein CASSPVWGGNTEAFF.

This chain uses TRBV19 with TRBJ1-2; D gene unclear. V was cut by 4 bases and J by 5 bases, with 20 bases left in between. The CDR3 is made up of 16 amino acids. Per the germline V gene, CDR1 is LNHDA and CDR2 is SQIVND (reference sequence). CDR3 in DNA: TGTGCCAGTAGTAATTCTATTGCCATACCCGGGTATGGCTACACCTTC. Amino acid sequence: CASSNSIAIPGYGYTF.

This clonotype showed up just once. V and J are TRBV20-1 and TRBJ2-7, with 14 bases matching TRBD2. The V segment lost 5 bases and the J segment 0 bases; nucleotides outside the gene matches: 15. From germline, CDR1 is DFQATT and CDR2 SNEGSKA (reference sequence). The CDR3 spans 19 residues. The CDR3 coding sequence is TGCAGTGCTTCCTCCGGTTGGGGACTAGCGGGGGTTAGCTCCTACGAGCAGTACTTC. It yields the protein CSASSGWGLAGVSSYEQYF.

A remark on this clonotype: One junction end disagrees with the germline gene, perhaps due to a read error. The rearrangement links TRBV7-7 to TRBJ1-1; D is unclear. The CDR3 loop spans 13 amino acids. Germline V lookup: CDR1 SSHAT, CDR2 FNYEAQ (reference sequence). CDR3 nucleotides: TGTGCTAGCAGCTTAGATCGCGACACTGAAGCTTTCTTT. It codes for CASSLDRDTEAFF.

As DNA, the CDR3 is TGCAGTGCCTTTGACAGGGAATTATCCGGGGAGCTGTTTTTT. The encoded protein is CSAFDRELSGELFF. The chain uses TRBV20-1 and TRBJ2-2; TRBD1 matches at 7 bases. The V segment lost 6 bases and the J segment 6 bases; nucleotides outside the gene matches: 10. Germline CDR1 and CDR2: DFQATT and SNEGSKA (reference sequence). This CDR3 has 14 amino acids.

The rearrangement links TRBV29-1 to TRBJ2-3; tentative D call: TRBD2 (7 bases). With 4 bases removed from V and 2 bases from J, the gap between germline ends came to 13 bases. The CDR3 has 14 residues. The germline V gene has CDR1 SQVTM and CDR2 ANQGSEA. CDR3 residues: CSVARGAPTDTQYF. CDR3 sequence (DNA): TGCAGCGTTGCCCGGGGGGCCCCCACAGATACGCAGTATTTT.

The J gene is TRBJ1-2, the V gene TRBV28; D might be TRBD1 (6 bases). Germline CDR1 MDHEN, CDR2 SYDVKM. V lost 5 bases and J 5 bases, leaving 9 bases between the germline ends. CDR3 length: 12 amino acids. CDR3 region: CASSTGTYGYTF. The DNA for the CDR3 is TGTGCCAGCAGTACCGGGACATATGGCTACACCTTC.